The present entry profiles one TCR beta chain with its context. Its antigen has not been determined. Per-nucleotide qualities are absent, and no much larger clonotype sits a single base away. The CDR3 spans 14 residues, from the cysteine through the phenylalanine. This entry keeps only the CDR3 DNA: 42 bases, framed from base 1. V loses 4 bases of germline sequence and J loses 5 bases, and the interval between the two ends is 12 bases. The germline V gene (reference sequence) supplies CDR1 SGHNT and CDR2 YYREEE. Sequencing used an Illumina HiSeq 1500. Using fastp trimming at Q25 and MiXCR clonotype assembly, TCRdb reanalyzed the public sequencing data and kept in-frame beta chains. Rows merge per CDR3 protein into single entries with the most common DNA and genes. For this sample there are hundreds of thousands of distinct CDR3 sequences; 30% to 40% appear just once. The top ten clonotypes cover roughly 20% of the sample.

The data belong to a study of T cell repertoires in cytomegalovirus infection (dated by TCRdb to between 2018 and 2021). For the study in its entirety: Recently identified HLA-C-restricted CMV epitopes, whose presentation resists viral immunomodulation, were targeted by peptide stimulations together with well-studied HLA-B-restricted epitopes. Because public TCR beta signatures pointed to carriage of CMV infection together with the matching HLA type, the HLA type of each donor mattered for the analysis.

The treatment or condition label on this specimen signifies: in vitro stimulation with specific CMV peptide epitopes to enrich CMV-specific T cells. Beyond this particular receptor, the publication reports: The ex vivo response was dominated by HLA-C-restricted CMV-specific TCR beta clonotypes, which also provided the single most frequent clonotype in two of eight donors. In both this cohort and an independent roughly 400-donor cohort, the cumulative frequency of public TCR beta family members distinguished carriers of CMV infection plus the relevant HLA type.

The source material was cultured PBMCs, sampled from culture after CMV antigen stimulation. The receptor chain draws on TRBV5-4 and TRBJ1-4, and possibly TRBD1, on 5 matching bases. The TCR comes from a human donor in good health (CMV status not recorded). Some clones in this sample may be carry-over from other donors' samples. The CDR3 protein sequence reads: CASSPDWGNEKLFF. The nucleotide sequence reads TGTGCCAGCAGCCCCGACTGGGGGAATGAAAAACTGTTTTTT.